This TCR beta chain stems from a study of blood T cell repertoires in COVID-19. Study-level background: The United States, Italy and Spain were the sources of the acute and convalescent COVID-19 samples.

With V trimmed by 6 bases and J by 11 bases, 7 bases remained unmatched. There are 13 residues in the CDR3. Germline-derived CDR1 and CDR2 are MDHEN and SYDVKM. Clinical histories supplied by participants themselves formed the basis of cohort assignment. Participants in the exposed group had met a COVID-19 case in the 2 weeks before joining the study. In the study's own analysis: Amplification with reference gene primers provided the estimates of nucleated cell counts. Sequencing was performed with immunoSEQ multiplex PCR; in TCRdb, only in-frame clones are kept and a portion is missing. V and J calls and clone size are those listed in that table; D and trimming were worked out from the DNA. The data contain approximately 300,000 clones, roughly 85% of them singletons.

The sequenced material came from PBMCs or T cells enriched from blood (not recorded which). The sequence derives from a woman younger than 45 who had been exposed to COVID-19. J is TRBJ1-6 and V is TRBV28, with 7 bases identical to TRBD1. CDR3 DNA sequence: TGTGCCAGCAGCCTGACAGGGTCGGCACCCCTCCACTTT. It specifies CASSLTGSAPLHF.